This T cell receptor (beta chain) derives from a study of cytomegalovirus exposure and HLA in healthy donors. Study-wide results and caveats: Evidence from a later analysis indicated that most CMV-associated TCR beta chains looked HLA-restricted. Reports showed the classifier diagnosing cytomegalovirus status with high specificity and sensitivity. A few of the chains that were CMV-associated were confirmed in vitro to be specific for CMV antigens.

PCR used 60 Vbeta primers and 13 Jbeta primers. Generated by immunoSEQ multiplex PCR, the TCRdb table keeps only in-frame clones and is missing some. This sample carries 90,000 to 140,000 clones, around four fifths of them seen once, and the ten largest clones take over 6.5%. With 1 base removed from V and 4 bases from J, the gap between germline ends came to 4 bases. The CDR3 contains 12 residues. Germline CDR1 and CDR2: SGHTA and FQGTGA. In regard to this clone: Its cognate antigen is unknown.

The J gene is TRBJ2-5, the V gene TRBV7-3; D call uncertain. The sequenced sample consisted of PBMCs. This clonotype originated in a woman aged 35 to 49 in good health and CMV-seropositive. The CDR3 DNA reads as TGTGCCAGCAGCTTAAACGGAGAGACCCAGTACTTC. Its translation: CASSLNGETQYF.